The 28 T cell receptor beta chains below come from one sample, sequenced in a study of blood T cell repertoires in COVID-19. The method was immunoSEQ multiplex PCR; TCRdb's version includes in-frame clones alone and lacks a portion of them. There are around 65,000 clones in the sample; around 85% occur only once, and roughly 15% lies in the top ten. The specimen was peripheral blood. The receptors come from a human donor in a cohort sampled during active COVID-19.

The chain uses TRBV19 and TRBJ1-1, with D possibly being TRBD1 (6 bases). The CDR3 totals 15 residues. From germline, CDR1 is LNHDA and CDR2 SQIVND (reference sequence). V lost 7 bases and J 5 bases, leaving 20 bases between the germline ends. Written as DNA, the CDR3 is TGTGCCAGTACTTCTGTCGGGGGGCGAGGAACTGAAGCTTTCTTT. Amino acids: CASTSVGGRGTEAFF.

V gene TRBV25-1 combines with J gene TRBJ2-7; 8 positions agree with TRBD2. The germline V gene encodes CDR1 MGHDK and CDR2 SYGVNS. V was clipped by 5 bases and J by 1 base; unmatched bases: 7. This CDR3 is built from 15 residues. In nucleotides, the CDR3 is TGTGCCAGCAGTCCCCGGGTAGCGGGATCCTACGAGCAGTACTTC. This encodes CASSPRVAGSYEQYF.

The CDR3 nucleotides are TGTGCCAGCAGTGATCCCTGGACAGTTTCTAACTATGGCTACACCTTC. Its protein product is CASSDPWTVSNYGYTF. The chain uses TRBV6-1 and TRBJ1-2, with D possibly being TRBD1 (6 bases). Per germline, CDR1 MNHNS and CDR2 SASEGT. This CDR3 region has 16 residues. V was cut by 3 bases and J by 0 bases, with 14 bases left in between.

The chain combines TRBV6-5 with TRBJ2-7; D possibly corresponds to TRBD2 (6 bases). Trimming pared 0 bases from V and 2 bases from J, leaving 11 bases between. The germline V gene has CDR1 MNHEY and CDR2 SVGAGI. The CDR3 runs 15 residues. The CDR3 sequence is CASSYSGDSPYEQYF. The CDR3 DNA reads TGTGCCAGCAGTTACTCAGGGGACTCCCCCTACGAGCAGTACTTC.

This clone was counted a few times. The chain has TRBV5-1 and TRBJ2-1; TRBD2 agrees at 7 bases. The CDR3 length is 14 residues. Germline CDR1 reads SGHRS; CDR2 reads YFSETQ. V dropped 2 bases and J dropped 4; count of bases not matched to a gene: 3. This chain's CDR3 is CASSFTGLYNEQFF. In DNA, the CDR3 is TGCGCCAGCAGCTTCACGGGACTATACAATGAGCAGTTCTTC.

V gene TRBV20-1 combines with J gene TRBJ2-1; a possible D gene is TRBD1 (6 bases). Looked up from germline, CDR1 is DFQATT and CDR2 is SNEGSKA (reference sequence). The CDR3 has 11 residues. CDR3 sequence reads: CRAKQGNEQFF. CDR3 nucleotides: TGCAGAGCAAAACAGGGCAATGAGCAGTTCTTC.

The V call is TRBV2, the J call TRBJ2-4; possibly TRBD2 for D (6 bases). CDR1 is SNHLY and CDR2 is FYNNEI in the germline V gene. The CDR3 contains 22 residues. V lost 4 bases and J 1 base, leaving 32 bases between the germline ends. CDR3 protein: CASSVYLWGVKRVPDAKNIQYF. In DNA form, the CDR3 reads TGTGCCAGCAGTGTCTACCTCTGGGGAGTGAAGCGGGTGCCTGACGCCAAAAACATTCAGTACTTC.

The chain links TRBV29-1 to TRBJ2-3; D is perhaps TRBD1 (5 bases). Per germline, CDR1 SQVTM and CDR2 ANQGSEA. CDR3 length equals 12 residues. Trimming left V 7 bases short and J 4 bases short, with 12 bases between. Here the CDR3 DNA reads TGCAGCGCCGTCGGCAGGGCAGATACGCAGTATTTT. Its translation: CSAVGRADTQYF.

The chain links TRBV7-2 to TRBJ1-1; 7 nucleotides line up with TRBD1. Losses at the gene ends were 6 bases for V and 4 bases for J; bases not matched to a gene: 11. The CDR3 has 15 amino acids. Germline CDR1 SGHTA, CDR2 FQGNSA. CDR3 in DNA: TGTGCCAGCAGTCTAGGGGGCAGCGGGGGCACTGAAGCTTTCTTT. Translated: CASSLGGSGGTEAFF.

This sequence joins TRBV28 and TRBJ1-2, with a possible D match to TRBD1 (6 bases). There are 14 residues in the CDR3. Germline CDR1 reads MDHEN; CDR2 reads SYDVKM. The V and J ends lost 6 bases and 2 bases respectively, with 13 bases between them. CDR3 region: CASRVLGQNYGYTF. DNA of the CDR3: TGTGCCAGCAGAGTTTTAGGACAGAACTATGGCTACACCTTC.

A word on this clone: The junction departs from the called germline gene at one end, perhaps through a read error. This chain uses TRBV5-1 with TRBJ2-7, with D tentatively TRBD2 (5 bases). Looked up from germline, CDR1 is SGHRS and CDR2 is YFSETQ. The CDR3 has 15 amino acids. CDR3 in DNA: TGCGCCAGCAGTTTGGAACTAGTCAAAGCCTACGAGCAGTACTTC. Amino acid sequence: CASSLELVKAYEQYF.

The chain couples TRBV16 to TRBJ1-2, with 7 bases fitting TRBD1. The germline CDR1 and CDR2 sequences are KGHSY and FQNENV. V shed 4 bases, J shed 2 bases, and the junction held 7 bases outside the gene matches. CDR3 size: 15 residues. CDR3 residues: CASSPRTGSNYGYTF. CDR3 sequence (DNA): TGTGCCAGCAGCCCCCGGACAGGCTCAAACTATGGCTACACCTTC. Supplemented by reference TRBV16 and TRBJ1-2, the full variable domain reads GEEVAQTPKHLVRGEGQKAKLYCAPIKGHSYVFWYQQVLKNEFKFLISFQNENVFDETGMPKERFSAKCLPNSPCSLEIQATKLEDSAVYFCASSPRTGSNYGYTFGSGTRLTVV.

The V call is TRBV6-2 or TRBV6-3, the J call TRBJ1-5; possibly TRBD1 for D (6 bases). This CDR3 comprises 15 residues. V was shortened by 6 bases and J by 3 bases, with 15 bases between the two germline ends. Germline values: CDR1 MNHEY, CDR2 SVGEGT. CDR3 nucleotides: TGTGCCAGCAGCCCCAGGGGTAGGGTCAATCAGCCCCAGCATTTT. Translated, it gives CASSPRGRVNQPQHF.

The chain combines TRBV7-2 with TRBJ1-5; D gene uncertain. Trimming removed 1 base from V and 3 bases from J, with 7 bases in between. This CDR3 has 14 residues. The germline V gene encodes CDR1 SGHTA and CDR2 FQGNSA. CDR3 sequence reads: CASSLGGLNQPQHF. CDR3 sequence (DNA): TGTGCCAGCAGCTTAGGAGGGCTCAATCAGCCCCAGCATTTT.

The chain uses TRBV4-1 and TRBJ1-5; tentative D call: TRBD1 (5 bases). Trimming left V 4 bases short and J 5 bases short, with 15 bases between. The germline CDR1 and CDR2 sequences are MGHRA and YSYEKL. This CDR3 contains 15 residues. The CDR3 nucleotides read TGCGCCAGCAGCCGGGATGGGGCGGGGGATCAGCCCCAGCATTTT. It is translated as CASSRDGAGDQPQHF.

The chain links TRBV11-2 to TRBJ1-4; D may be TRBD1 (6 bases). Germline CDR1 is SGHAT and CDR2 is FQNNGV. CDR3 length: 14 amino acids. Trimming removed 3 bases at V and 8 bases at J, with 13 bases between. The CDR3 is CASSFEQRGEKLFF. CDR3 nucleotides: TGTGCCAGCAGCTTTGAACAGAGGGGGGAAAAACTGTTTTTT.

The J gene is TRBJ2-5, the V gene TRBV27; no clear D. The V gene lost 4 bases and the J gene lost 5 bases, with 14 bases spanning the gap. The CDR3 sequence is 14 residues long. Germline values: CDR1 MNHEY, CDR2 SMNVEV (reference sequence). CDR3 sequence (DNA): TGTGCCAGCAGTTATCCCTTGAGGCGTGAGACCCAGTACTTC. This translates into CASSYPLRRETQYF.

The chain uses TRBV28 and TRBJ2-7; D perhaps matches TRBD2 (5 bases). This CDR3 has 12 residues. Trimming stripped 8 bases from V and 0 bases from J, with 8 bases between. From germline, CDR1 is MDHEN and CDR2 SYDVKM. CDR3 amino acids: CASWSGSYEQYF. The CDR3 region has the DNA TGTGCCAGCTGGAGCGGCTCCTACGAGCAGTACTTC.

The chain recombines TRBV2 with TRBJ2-5; D perhaps matches TRBD2 (5 bases). The CDR3 is made up of 16 amino acids. V was pared by 2 bases and J by 4 bases, with 17 bases between. Germline loops: CDR1 SNHLY, CDR2 FYNNEI. CDR3 sequence reads: CASSEFGLQAGETQYF. In DNA, the CDR3 is TGTGCCAGCAGTGAATTTGGACTCCAGGCCGGAGAGACCCAGTACTTC.

This clone has a single count. The chain employs TRBV2 and TRBJ2-7, with a possible D match to TRBD1 (6 bases). Per germline, CDR1 SNHLY and CDR2 FYNNEI. The ends were cut back, 0 bases at V and 5 bases at J, with 14 bases in the middle. CDR3 length: 15 residues. CDR3 region: CASSEALLGADEQYF. DNA for the CDR3: TGTGCCAGCAGTGAAGCACTGTTGGGGGCCGACGAGCAGTACTTC. The whole variable domain, remainder taken from reference TRBV2 and TRBJ2-7, is EPEVTQTPSHQVTQMGQEVILRCVPISNHLYFYWYRQILGQKVEFLVSFYNNEISEKSEIFDDQFSVERPDGSNFTLKIRSTKLEDSAMYFCASSEALLGADEQYFGPGTRLTVT.

This rearrangement joins TRBV28 to TRBJ2-3; TRBD2 aligns across 8 bases. CDR1 and CDR2 (germline): MDHEN, SYDVKM. The J segment lost 0 bases and the V segment lost 2 bases, leaving 7 bases of the junction unmatched. The CDR3 length is 17 residues. CDR3 in amino acids: CASSLARLAGSTDTQYF. The CDR3 region has the DNA TGTGCCAGCAGTTTAGCAAGGCTAGCGGGTAGCACAGATACGCAGTATTTT.

The V call is TRBV19, the J call TRBJ1-2, with a tentative D call TRBD1 (6 bases). Germline CDR1 LNHDA, CDR2 SQIVND (reference sequence). The CDR3 runs to 13 residues. V shed 7 bases and J shed 5 bases, with 14 bases lying between them. This CDR3 reads CASIPRGIYGYTF. For the CDR3, the DNA is TGTGCCAGTATCCCGAGGGGGATATATGGCTACACCTTC.

The CDR3 DNA sequence: TGTGCCAGCAGCTTAGGGTTAGGGGCCTACAATGAGCAGTTCTTC. It specifies CASSLGLGAYNEQFF. The chain couples TRBV7-2 to TRBJ2-1; weak D call: TRBD1 (5 bases). Trimming left V 1 base short and J 2 bases short, with 9 bases between. This CDR3 spans 15 amino acids. Germline V gives CDR1 SGHTA, CDR2 FQGNSA.

J is TRBJ2-1 and V is TRBV18; the match to TRBD1 covers 10 bases. The CDR3 contains 12 residues. Germline values: CDR1 KGHSH, CDR2 LQKENI. V gave up 3 bases and J gave up 13 bases; unmatched junction bases: 3. CDR3 coding DNA: TGTGCCAGCTCACCCGACAGGGGGCGTCAGTTCTTC. Its protein is CASSPDRGRQFF.

V gene TRBV5-1 combines with J gene TRBJ2-2; 8 nucleotides match TRBD2. Unmatched junction bases numbered 2, after V lost 2 bases and J lost 2 bases. This CDR3 region has 15 residues. Germline values: CDR1 SGHRS, CDR2 YFSETQ. CDR3 sequence reads: CASSFTSGNTGELFF. The CDR3 DNA reads as TGCGCCAGCAGCTTTACTAGCGGAAACACCGGGGAGCTGTTTTTT.

The chain is built from TRBV7-9 and TRBJ1-3; 7 nucleotides agree with TRBD1. Germline V lookup: CDR1 SEHNR, CDR2 FQNEAQ (reference sequence). Losses at the gene ends were 2 bases for V and 3 bases for J; bases not matched to a gene: 7. The CDR3 extends over 16 amino acids. This chain's CDR3 is CASSLTSGTVGNTIYF. DNA for the CDR3: TGTGCCAGCAGCTTAACGTCCGGGACAGTTGGAAACACCATATATTTT.

J is TRBJ2-2 and V is TRBV9, with 7 bases fitting TRBD1. The CDR3 is made up of 17 amino acids. V shed 4 bases, J shed 4 bases, and the junction held 13 bases outside the gene matches. The germline gives CDR1 SGDLS, CDR2 YYNGEE. CDR3 loop: CASSHGRGLVSTGELFF. CDR3 DNA: TGTGCCAGCAGCCATGGAAGGGGGCTAGTGAGCACCGGGGAGCTGTTTTTT.

This chain connects TRBV5-1 to TRBJ2-1, with TRBD2 matching 8 bases. The CDR3 sequence is 14 residues long. After removal of 5 bases from V and 7 bases from J, the junction contained 8 bases not matched to a gene. Germline V gene data show CDR1 as SGHRS and CDR2 as YFSETQ. The CDR3 loop is CASRAVAGRNEQFF. DNA of the CDR3: TGCGCCAGCAGGGCGGTAGCGGGAAGGAATGAGCAGTTCTTC.